This entry features one T cell receptor beta chain sequence. The antigen is unknown. The method was immunoSEQ multiplex PCR; TCRdb's version includes in-frame clones alone and lacks a portion of them. Of 1.5 million to 2.5 million clones listed, about 95% are singletons. The sample belongs to a study of shared clonotypes between healthy human individuals. Broader study findings: Large sequencing depth failed to make sorted-subset sequencing complete, rarefaction showed.

Naive CD8 cells were CD45RO-negative, positively selected for CCR7, excluding terminally differentiated effector memory CD45RA+ cells. Healthy adults negative for HIV, lacking recent acute infections or vaccinations, served as donors. Germline V gene data show CDR1 as SQVTM and CDR2 as ANQGSEA. This CDR3 region has 15 residues. After removal of 2 bases from V and 0 bases from J, the junction contained 3 bases not matched to a gene. The receptor's source is a man younger than 35 in good health. The rearrangement uses TRBV29-1 and TRBJ2-5; 10 nucleotides line up with TRBD2. The sequencing input was naive CD8+ T cells sorted from blood. Here the CDR3 reads CSVEMTSGYQETQYF. CDR3 DNA sequence: TGCAGCGTTGAAATGACTAGCGGGTACCAAGAGACCCAGTACTTC.